One sample yielded the 18 T cell receptor beta chains listed below, sequenced in a study of identical twins. TCRdb itself ran the 5' RACE reads through MiXCR, one entry per CDR3 protein. The data show around 490,000 distinct CDR3 sequences, more than 13% seen once. These data were also reused for a study on yellow fever vaccine responses in identical twins.

The sample was CD4+ T cells sorted from blood. Receptors originate from a woman between 18 and 30 years old in good health.

The V call is TRBV20-1, the J call TRBJ2-1; TRBD2 aligns across 9 bases. The J segment lost 6 bases and the V segment lost 1 base, leaving 7 bases of the junction unmatched. This CDR3 region has 15 residues. CDR1 is DFQATT and CDR2 is SNEGSKA in the germline V gene (reference sequence). CDR3 sequence reads: CSARATLAGFNEQFF. The CDR3 DNA sequence: TGCAGTGCTAGAGCGACCCTAGCGGGGTTCAATGAGCAGTTCTTC.

This clonotype has just a few counts. The chain recombines TRBV3-1 with TRBJ2-7; possible D gene TRBD1, 7 bases. This CDR3 has 13 residues. Germline V gene lookup returns CDR1 LGHDT and CDR2 YNNKEL (reference sequence). Trimming pared 7 bases from V and 3 bases from J, leaving 13 bases between. The CDR3 DNA follows: TGTGCCAGCACCGCGGGACAGAGCTACGAGCAGTACTTC. This encodes CASTAGQSYEQYF.

This clonotype was found a few times. This chain's CDR3 is CASSVGGGGPTQYF. CDR3 nucleotides: TGTGCCAGCAGCGTAGGAGGAGGGGGCCCTACGCAGTATTTT. The chain recombines TRBV9 with TRBJ2-3; D perhaps matches TRBD1 (7 bases). There are 14 residues in the CDR3. The V gene's germline CDR1 is SGDLS and CDR2 YYNGEE. Trimming left V 0 bases short and J 8 bases short, with 13 bases between.

The chain combines TRBV11-2 with TRBJ1-1; maybe TRBD1 (6 bases). This CDR3 contains 18 residues. The germline V gene encodes CDR1 SGHAT and CDR2 FQNNGV. V dropped 5 bases and J dropped 0 bases, with 22 bases sitting between them. In DNA, the CDR3 is TGTGCCAGCAGCCCCCGCGGGGGGGGGCACCCAATGAACACTGAAGCTTTCTTT. Its translation: CASSPRGGGHPMNTEAFF.

The chain links TRBV7-9 to TRBJ2-7, with D uncertain. Trimming left V 5 bases short and J 3 bases short, with 14 bases between. Germline values: CDR1 SEHNR, CDR2 FQNEAQ (reference sequence). The CDR3 consists of 14 residues. CDR3 sequence: CASSLNAGRYEQYF. In nucleotides, the CDR3 is TGTGCCAGCAGCCTCAACGCAGGACGCTACGAGCAGTACTTC. Variable domain in full (rest from reference TRBV7-9 and TRBJ2-7): DTGVSQNPRHKITKRGQNVTFRCDPISEHNRLYWYRQTLGQGPEFLTYFQNEAQLEKSRLLSDRFSAERPKGSFSTLEIQRTEQGDSAMYLCASSLNAGRYEQYFGPGTRLTVT.

In its sample, this clonotype was seen a few times. V usage is TRBV20-1 and J usage is TRBJ2-2; 8 bases are shared with TRBD1. The CDR3 covers 15 residues. With 6 bases clipped from V and 3 bases from J, the junction kept 9 bases outside the gene matches. Germline values: CDR1 DFQATT, CDR2 SNEGSKA (reference sequence). This chain's CDR3 is CSAPGGPWDTGELFF. The DNA for the CDR3 is TGCAGTGCCCCAGGGGGCCCATGGGACACCGGGGAGCTGTTTTTT.

The rearrangement links TRBV7-9 to TRBJ1-6, with 10 bases that match TRBD1. The germline CDR1 and CDR2 sequences are SEHNR and FQNEAQ (reference sequence). This CDR3 has 16 residues. Trimming cost V 1 base and J 9 bases; bases outside gene matches: 6. CDR3 amino acids: CASSLGGDRGRSPLHF. The DNA for the CDR3 is TGTGCCAGCAGCTTAGGGGGTGACAGGGGGCGTTCACCCCTCCACTTT.

This clonotype was picked up a small number of times. The J gene is TRBJ2-7, the V gene TRBV21-1; the table's D call, TRBD2, has no DNA check behind it. TRBV21-1 is shown as a pseudogene. The CDR3 has 18 amino acids. In DNA form, the CDR3 reads TGTGCCTCGGACCTAACTAGGGCGGGGGTCCCTATCACCTACGAGCAGTACTTC. Translating it yields CASDLTRAGVPITYEQYF.

The rearrangement links TRBV11-1 to TRBJ2-1; 12 nucleotides agree with TRBD2. This CDR3 contains 16 residues. Looked up from germline, CDR1 is SGHAT and CDR2 is FQDESV (reference sequence). With V trimmed by 3 bases and J by 8 bases, 8 bases remained unmatched. CDR3 coding DNA: TGTGCCAGCAGCTTGACTAGCGGGAGAAGAAGCGATGAGCAGTTCTTC. This gives the protein CASSLTSGRRSDEQFF.

This clonotype was counted only a few times. The chain is built from TRBV6-2 or TRBV6-3 and TRBJ2-1, with a possible D match to TRBD1 (6 bases). Germline V gene lookup returns CDR1 MNHEY and CDR2 SVGEGT. Trimming cost V 6 bases and J 4 bases, with 16 bases left between them. The CDR3 is 15 amino acids. This CDR3 is CASSQEGQPYNEQFF. CDR3 nucleotides: TGTGCCAGCAGCCAAGAAGGACAGCCTTACAATGAGCAGTTCTTC.

This clonotype was counted ten times or more. The rearrangement links TRBV28 to TRBJ2-1; TRBD1 is a possible D gene (7 bases). The CDR3 length is 13 residues. Germline-derived CDR1 and CDR2 are MDHEN and SYDVKM. Trimming took 10 bases from V and 10 from J, leaving 20 bases between them. CDR3 in amino acids: CAIDDRASGEQFF. CDR3 DNA: TGTGCCATCGACGACAGGGCCAGCGGGGAGCAGTTCTTC.

This clonotype has a handful of counts. CDR3: CSAREGLNQPQHF. DNA of the CDR3: TGCAGTGCTAGAGAGGGGTTGAATCAGCCCCAGCATTTT. This chain connects TRBV20-1 to TRBJ1-5, with D unclear. Looked up from germline, CDR1 is DFQATT and CDR2 is SNEGSKA (reference sequence). The V and J ends lost 0 bases and 4 bases respectively, with 7 bases between them. CDR3 length: 13 residues.

This CDR3 reads CSARGGVIQYF. The CDR3 DNA sequence: TGCAGTGCTAGGGGGGGCGTCATTCAGTACTTC. This chain joins TRBV20-1 and TRBJ2-4; D tentatively fits TRBD1 or TRBD2 (6 bases each). Per the germline V gene, CDR1 is DFQATT and CDR2 is SNEGSKA (reference sequence). V was trimmed by 3 bases and J by 9 bases, leaving 9 bases between them. CDR3 size: 11 residues.

The table lists this clonotype with many counts. V usage is TRBV12-3 or TRBV12-4 and J usage is TRBJ1-6, with unresolved D. This CDR3 is 11 amino acids long. V dropped 5 bases and J dropped 11 bases, with 7 bases sitting between them. This chain's CDR3 is CASSASTPLHF. CDR3 in DNA: TGTGCCAGCAGTGCCAGTACACCCCTCCACTTT.

The V and J genes are TRBV27 and TRBJ2-7; 7 bases are shared with TRBD1. The ends lost 6 bases at V and 1 base at J; junction bases unmatched: 9. The V gene's germline CDR1 is MNHEY and CDR2 SMNVEV (reference sequence). There are 15 residues in the CDR3. The CDR3 DNA reads TGTGCCAGCAGGGGGACAGCTACTACTTCCTACGAGCAGTACTTC. This gives the protein CASRGTATTSYEQYF.

This clonotype was counted only a few times. The V and J genes are TRBV15 and TRBJ2-5; TRBD2 aligns across 12 bases. Looked up from germline, CDR1 is LNHNV and CDR2 is YYDKDF (reference sequence). V lost 5 bases, J lost 6 bases, and 4 bases stayed unmatched. This CDR3 is built from 14 residues. CDR3 in DNA: TGTGCCACCAGCGCGACTAGCGGGAGTCAGACCCAGTACTTC. Amino acids: CATSATSGSQTQYF.

This chain joins TRBV7-9 and TRBJ2-7, with D unclear. Per germline, CDR1 SEHNR and CDR2 FQNEAQ (reference sequence). Between the trimmed V and J ends, which lost 2 bases and 1 base, there was a span of 9 bases. The CDR3 totals 14 residues. The CDR3, as DNA: TGTGCCAGCAGCTTAATTGCAGGTTCCTACGAGCAGTACTTC. Translation gives CASSLIAGSYEQYF.

The chain employs TRBV18 and TRBJ2-3; TRBD1 is a possible D gene (6 bases). The CDR3 totals 16 residues. The germline V gene encodes CDR1 KGHSH and CDR2 LQKENI. V lost 6 bases and J lost 2, with 18 bases in between. The DNA for the CDR3 is TGTGCCAGCTCCCAAAAACAGGGTGCCTCCACAGATACGCAGTATTTT. Translated, it gives CASSQKQGASTDTQYF. Based on the CDR3 plus reference TRBV18 and TRBJ2-3, the full variable domain is NAGVMQNPRHLVRRRGQEARLRCSPMKGHSHVYWYRQLPEEGLKFMVYLQKENIIDESGMPKERFSAEFPKEGPSILRIQQVVRGDSAAYFCASSQKQGASTDTQYFGPGTRLTVL.